This T cell receptor (beta chain) was identified during a study of T cell changes during pregnancy in multiple sclerosis. Germline CDR1 reads SGHRS; CDR2 reads YFSETQ. CDR3 length: 14 amino acids. V was trimmed by 4 bases and J by 2 bases, leaving 11 bases between them. Assay: immunoSEQ multiplex PCR; the TCRdb copy retains only in-frame clones and omits some. This table has roughly 30,000 clones, 70% to 90% appearing once. The rearrangement joins TRBV5-1 to TRBJ2-3; D may be TRBD2 (5 bases). This receptor was taken from a female donor in good health, enrolled as a control in a pregnancy study. This specimen consisted of CD4+ T cells from peripheral blood mononuclear cells, obtained in the first trimester of pregnancy. Here the CDR3 reads CASSRSENTDTQYF. The CDR3 DNA sequence: TGCGCCAGCAGCCGTAGCGAGAACACAGATACGCAGTATTTT.